This T cell receptor beta chain emerged from a study of blood T cell repertoires in COVID-19. Study-wide background: There were acute and convalescent COVID-19 samples, and they came from the United States, Italy and Spain. Nucleic acid was either cDNA or gDNA, and it came from T cells, B-cell-depleted T cells, or PBMCs.

This CDR3 has 15 residues. The trim removed 6 bases at V and 9 bases at J, leaving 14 bases unmatched. Germline lookup yields CDR1 SGHNT and CDR2 YYREEE (reference sequence). In the original processing: For nucleated cells, counts were estimated from reference gene primer amplification. Clones were sequenced by immunoSEQ multiplex PCR, and TCRdb holds only the in-frame ones, with some missing. V and J calls and clone size are those listed in that table; D and trimming were worked out from the DNA. The table lists 40,000 or so clones, around four fifths of them singletons. The V and J genes are TRBV5-4 and TRBJ2-1; 8 bases align to TRBD1. This TCR was recovered from a man in his fifties or sixties with active COVID-19. The source material was peripheral blood. CDR3 protein: CASTWVQGAAGEQFF. The DNA of the CDR3 is TGTGCCAGCACCTGGGTCCAGGGGGCGGCGGGTGAGCAGTTCTTC. Variable domain in full (rest from reference TRBV5-4 and TRBJ2-1): ETGVTQSPTHLIKTRGQQVTLRCSSQSGHNTVSWYQQALGQGPQFIFQYYREEENGRGNFPPRFSGLQFPNYSSELNVNALELDDSALYLCASTWVQGAAGEQFFGPGTRLTVL.